The 20 T cell receptor beta chains given below trace back to one sample, sequenced in a study. TCRdb independently ran MiXCR on the RT-PCR reads; one entry per CDR3 protein. Found here are 550,000 to 750,000 distinct CDR3 sequences, around 14% of them singletons; the top ten hold roughly 4%. Sequencing was done on a sample of memory CD4+ T cells from blood. These receptors all stem from a female donor in good health, serving as a healthy control.

The sample holds many counts of this clonotype. The chain uses TRBV20-1 and TRBJ2-1; possible D gene TRBD1, 5 bases. In germline, CDR1 is DFQATT, CDR2 SNEGSKA (reference sequence). The CDR3 is 13 amino acids. The CDR3 region has the DNA TGCAGCGCCAGGGCGTTCTCCTACAATGAGCAGTTCTTC. Translated, it gives CSARAFSYNEQFF.

For this clonotype: A read error may be the cause here, since a much bigger clone is one base away. This chain's CDR3 is CASSLLGLSHTQYF. The CDR3 DNA follows: TGCGCCAGCAGCTTGTTAGGACTATCACATACGCAGTATTTT. This chain links TRBV5-1 with TRBJ2-3; perhaps TRBD2 as D (6 bases). Trimming removed 1 base at V and 7 bases at J, with 13 bases between. CDR1 and CDR2 (germline): SGHRS, YFSETQ. The CDR3 is 14 amino acids.

Many counts were recorded for this clonotype. The chain joins TRBV15 to TRBJ2-7; possible D gene TRBD2, 6 bases. The ends were cut back, 0 bases at V and 6 bases at J, with 9 bases in the middle. Per the germline V gene, CDR1 is LNHNV and CDR2 is YYDKDF (reference sequence). This CDR3 has 13 residues. The DNA for the CDR3 is TGTGCCACCAGCAGAGAGGGGGAGGTCGAGCAGTACTTC. Translating it yields CATSREGEVEQYF. The full variable domain, with the rest looked up from reference TRBV15 and TRBJ2-7, is DAMVIQNPRYQVTQFGKPVTLSCSQTLNHNVMYWYQQKSSQAPKLLFHYYDKDFNNEADTPDNFQSRRPNTSFCFLDIRSPGLGDTAMYLCATSREGEVEQYFGPGTRLTVT.

This clonotype was seen ten or more times. The chain couples TRBV12-3 or TRBV12-4 to TRBJ2-7; 9 bases map to TRBD1. Losses at the gene ends were 7 bases for V and 2 bases for J; bases not matched to a gene: 6. CDR3 length: 14 amino acids. The CDR3 here is CASTEGQGPYEQYF. The CDR3 bases are TGTGCCAGCACCGAGGGACAGGGTCCCTACGAGCAGTACTTC.

This clonotype was detected only a few times. This chain joins TRBV5-1 and TRBJ2-5, with D maybe TRBD1 (5 bases). Germline assignment: CDR1 SGHRS and CDR2 YFSETQ. The CDR3 runs 13 residues. V was clipped by 4 bases and J by 4 bases, with 11 bases between them. CDR3 sequence (DNA): TGCGCCAGCAGCCGTACCACAGGAGAGACCCAGTACTTC. It is translated as CASSRTTGETQYF.

This clonotype was seen a few times. V gene TRBV5-1 combines with J gene TRBJ2-1, with 8 bases fitting TRBD2. Unmatched junction bases numbered 14, after V lost 0 bases and J lost 3 bases. The germline gives CDR1 SGHRS, CDR2 YFSETQ. The CDR3 length is 19 residues. The CDR3 protein is CASSLDPSGYESLYNEQFF. The CDR3 DNA is TGCGCCAGCAGCTTGGACCCTAGCGGGTACGAATCCCTCTACAATGAGCAGTTCTTC.

This clonotype showed up many times. This chain connects TRBV20-1 to TRBJ1-1; no firm D call. CDR1 DFQATT and CDR2 SNEGSKA come from the germline V gene (reference sequence). V lost 0 bases to trimming and J lost 6 bases, with 5 bases between them. This CDR3 is built from 11 residues. CDR3 sequence reads: CSARDDPEAFF. CDR3 DNA: TGCAGTGCTAGAGATGACCCTGAAGCTTTCTTT.

This clonotype was counted a few times. The gene calls are TRBV18 and TRBJ2-7; the D gene is possibly TRBD1 (5 bases). Germline CDR1 reads KGHSH; CDR2 reads LQKENI. The CDR3 has 15 residues. The V end lost 0 bases, the J end lost 1 base, and 10 bases lay between the germline ends. In nucleotides, the CDR3 is TGTGCCAGCTCACCACCCTCCAGGGTATCCTACGAGCAGTACTTC. Protein: CASSPPSRVSYEQYF.

This clonotype showed up just a few times. The chain couples TRBV12-3 or TRBV12-4 to TRBJ2-1, with 7 positions matching TRBD1. The CDR3 extends over 14 amino acids. Losses at the gene ends were 8 bases for V and 11 bases for J; bases not matched to a gene: 15. The CDR3 nucleotides read TGTGCCAGCGAGGGGGACAGAGGGTCCGGGAAGCAGTTCTTC. It is translated as CASEGDRGSGKQFF.

CDR3 sequence reads: CASSLVTGRSYNEQFF. DNA for the CDR3: TGTGCCAGCAGCTTAGTAACGGGGCGCTCCTACAATGAGCAGTTCTTC. The chain is built from TRBV7-2 and TRBJ2-1; tentatively, D is TRBD1 or TRBD2 (5 bases each). CDR1 and CDR2 (germline): SGHTA, FQGNSA. This CDR3 contains 16 residues. V lost 1 base to trimming and J lost 0 bases, with 10 bases between them.

This clonotype was recorded many times. The V call is TRBV7-2, the J call TRBJ1-4, with 7 bases identical to TRBD1. The germline CDR1 and CDR2 sequences are SGHTA and FQGNSA. The J segment lost 6 bases and the V segment lost 5 bases, leaving 6 bases of the junction unmatched. This CDR3 is 14 amino acids long. The CDR3 protein is CASSGDSTYEKLFF. CDR3 nucleotide sequence: TGTGCCAGCAGCGGGGACAGTACTTATGAAAAACTGTTTTTT.

This clonotype was seen ten or more times. V gene TRBV4-2 combines with J gene TRBJ2-1; 11 bases fit TRBD2. J was trimmed by 7 bases and V by 1 base; bases with no gene match: 6. The CDR3 covers 16 residues. Germline V gene data show CDR1 as LGHNA and CDR2 as YNFKEQ. CDR3 in amino acids: CASSQVVAGGLNEQFF. The CDR3 DNA reads as TGTGCCAGCAGCCAAGTAGTAGCGGGAGGGCTGAATGAGCAGTTCTTC.

This clonotype was counted between two and nine times. The chain carries TRBV6-2 or TRBV6-3 and TRBJ2-1, with no clear D. The CDR3 is 14 residues long. The ends were cut back, 7 bases at V and 3 bases at J, with 13 bases in the middle. CDR1 is MNHEY, CDR2 SVGEGT, per germline. CDR3 sequence: CASTGLVLYNEQFF. Written as DNA, the CDR3 is TGTGCCAGCACCGGGCTAGTCCTCTACAATGAGCAGTTCTTC.

This clonotype was observed many times. This sequence joins TRBV5-1 and TRBJ2-1; 7 bases are a match to TRBD1. Germline V gene data show CDR1 as SGHRS and CDR2 as YFSETQ. This CDR3 is built from 14 residues. Trimming cost V 4 bases and J 5 bases; bases outside gene matches: 6. CDR3 in amino acids: CASSIQQGNNEQFF. The CDR3, as DNA: TGCGCCAGCAGCATACAACAGGGGAACAATGAGCAGTTCTTC.

This sequence joins TRBV7-2 and TRBJ1-1; possibly TRBD1 for D (5 bases). The CDR3 has 15 residues. Germline CDR1 is SGHTA and CDR2 is FQGNSA. Trimming shortened V by 2 bases and J by 5 bases, and 15 bases separated the two germline ends. CDR3 in amino acids: CASSLSPGIVTEAFF. CDR3 nucleotides: TGTGCCAGCAGCTTAAGCCCAGGGATCGTTACTGAAGCTTTCTTT.

This clonotype occurred a few times. This rearrangement joins TRBV5-1 to TRBJ1-2; no definite D call. CDR1 is SGHRS, CDR2 YFSETQ, per germline. Trimming removed 0 bases at V and 4 bases at J, with 7 bases between. CDR3 length equals 13 residues. This CDR3 reads CASSLVSFYGYTF. Here the CDR3 DNA reads TGCGCCAGCAGCTTGGTGTCATTCTATGGCTACACCTTC.

The table lists this clonotype with many counts. CDR3 sequence (DNA): TGCAGCGTGGCGAACAGGGTTGGTGAGCAGTTCTTC. As protein: CSVANRVGEQFF. The chain has TRBV29-1 and TRBJ2-1; TRBD1 might be the D (6 bases). There are 12 residues in the CDR3. Looked up from germline, CDR1 is SQVTM and CDR2 is ANQGSEA. V was pared by 6 bases and J by 9 bases, with 15 bases between.

Only a few counts were recorded for this clonotype. CDR3 protein: CASSVAGVSSYEQYF. DNA of the CDR3: TGTGCCAGCAGCGTAGCAGGGGTCAGCTCCTACGAGCAGTACTTC. V usage is TRBV9 and J usage is TRBJ2-7; a possible D gene is TRBD1 (6 bases). The CDR3 sequence is 15 residues long. The V and J ends lost 0 bases and 0 bases respectively, with 10 bases between them. The germline gives CDR1 SGDLS, CDR2 YYNGEE. The whole variable domain, filled in from reference TRBV9 and TRBJ2-7, reads DSGVTQTPKHLITATGQRVTLRCSPRSGDLSVYWYQQSLDQGLQFLIQYYNGEERAKGNILERFSAQQFPDLHSELNLSSLELGDSALYFCASSVAGVSSYEQYFGPGTRLTVT.

This rearrangement joins TRBV9 to TRBJ2-1; D is perhaps TRBD1 (5 bases). CDR1 is SGDLS and CDR2 is YYNGEE in the germline V gene. V was shortened by 0 bases and J by 1 base, with 8 bases between the two germline ends. This CDR3 contains 15 residues. The CDR3 region is CASSVVAGSYNEQFF. CDR3 nucleotide sequence: TGTGCCAGCAGCGTAGTGGCAGGGTCCTACAATGAGCAGTTCTTC.

This clonotype was seen more than once but under ten times. V is TRBV6-1 and J is TRBJ2-3, with TRBD2 matching 10 bases. V shed 8 bases, J shed 2 bases, and the junction held 1 base outside the gene matches. The length of the CDR3 is 13 residues. Per germline, CDR1 MNHNS and CDR2 SASEGT. DNA for the CDR3: TGTGCCAGCCTAGCGGGGGACACAGATACGCAGTATTTT. Translating it yields CASLAGDTDTQYF.